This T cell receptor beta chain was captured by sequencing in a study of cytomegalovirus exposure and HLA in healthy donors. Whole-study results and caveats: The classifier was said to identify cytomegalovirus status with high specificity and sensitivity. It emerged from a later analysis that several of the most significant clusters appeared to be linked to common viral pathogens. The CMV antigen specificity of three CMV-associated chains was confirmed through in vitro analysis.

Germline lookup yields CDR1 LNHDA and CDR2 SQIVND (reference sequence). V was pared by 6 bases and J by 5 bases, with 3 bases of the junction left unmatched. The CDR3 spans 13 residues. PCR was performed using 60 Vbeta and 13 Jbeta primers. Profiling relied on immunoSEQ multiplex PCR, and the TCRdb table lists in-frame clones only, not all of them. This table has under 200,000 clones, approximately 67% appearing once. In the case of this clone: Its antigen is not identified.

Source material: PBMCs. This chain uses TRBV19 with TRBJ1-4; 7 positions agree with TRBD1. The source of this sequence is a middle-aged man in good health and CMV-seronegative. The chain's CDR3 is CASRDRPNEKLFF. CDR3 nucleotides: TGTGCCAGTAGGGACAGGCCGAATGAAAAACTGTTTTTT.